This T cell receptor beta chain comes out of a study of shared clonotypes between healthy human individuals. About the study: Each donor had three CD4 naive, three CD4 memory, two CD8 naive and one CD8 memory plate.

V lost 3 bases to trimming and J lost 7 bases, with 6 bases between them. This CDR3 is built from 12 residues. CDR1 is MDHEN and CDR2 is SYDVKM in the germline V gene. Only in-frame clones appear in the TCRdb table, and some are missing; sequencing was by immunoSEQ multiplex PCR. The data contain around 2.1 million clones, nearly 97% of them singletons. The genes are TRBV28 and TRBJ1-4; D is ambiguous. The sequenced sample consisted of naive CD4+ T cells sorted from blood. Subset denoted: CD45RA+ positively selected. The clonotype originates from a man aged 18 to 30 in good health. Here the CDR3 reads CASSFVGEKLFF. The CDR3 DNA is TGTGCCAGCAGTTTTGTCGGTGAAAAACTGTTTTTT.